Listed below are T cell receptor beta chains from one sample, sequenced in a study of blood T cell repertoires in COVID-19. The method was immunoSEQ multiplex PCR; TCRdb's version includes in-frame clones alone and lacks a portion of them. The profile shows some 130,000 clones, approximately 87% of them singletons. The sample taken for sequencing was peripheral blood. The receptors come from a man in his 70s with active COVID-19. Both conserved end residues are part of each CDR3. Fields, in order: J gene, clone size, V gene, D gene, CDR3 DNA, CDR3 protein. D genes are given only for firm matches. Some rows have no size entry. The others give once, few or many, or a class for an expanded clone.

>TRBJ2-7|.|TRBV30|TRBD1
TGTGCCTGGGCCACAGGGGGCCTTTACGAGCAGTACTTC
CAWATGGLYEQYF
>TRBJ1-5|few|TRBV7-9|TRBD1
TGTGCCAGCAGCTTAGGGGGACAGGGCAATCAGCCCCAGCATTTT
CASSLGGQGNQPQHF
>TRBJ1-1|.|TRBV4-2|TRBD1
TGTGCCAGCAGCAGCCGACAGGGGACCGTACCAGAAGCTTTCTTT
CASSSRQGTVPEAFF
>TRBJ2-3|.|TRBV7-3|.
TGTGCCAGCAGCTTGGGTGTTGGGGAGGATACGCAGTATTTT
CASSLGVGEDTQYF
>TRBJ1-2|.|TRBV11-2|TRBD1
TGTGCCAGCGCTACCAGGACAGGGGGCGGCTATGGCTACACCTTC
CASATRTGGGYGYTF
>TRBJ1-2|.|TRBV27|.
TGTGCCAGCAGTTTATACCGATCCGCGGGGGGTAACTATGGCTACACCTTC
CASSLYRSAGGNYGYTF
>TRBJ1-5|few|TRBV2|.
TGTGCCAGCAGGGGGAGGGGTTTGGTGAATCAGCCCCAGCATTTT
CASRGRGLVNQPQHF
>TRBJ1-3|.|TRBV9|TRBD1
TGTGCCAGCAGCGTTGACAGGGGAGCTGGAAACACCATATATTTT
CASSVDRGAGNTIYF
>TRBJ2-5|.|TRBV5-1|TRBD1
TGCGCCAGCAGCTCGCAGGGACAGGGGGCAGGGGAGACCCAGTACTTC
CASSSQGQGAGETQYF
>TRBJ1-4|.|TRBV28|TRBD1
TGTGCCAGCAGTTTAAGGGCCTCGACAGGGAAGGAAAAACTGTTTTTT
CASSLRASTGKEKLFF
>TRBJ2-2|once|TRBV7-2|.
TGTGCCAGCAGCTTAGCAGGGGATTACACCGGGGAGCTGTTTTTT
CASSLAGDYTGELFF
>TRBJ2-5|.|TRBV4-1|TRBD1
TGCGCCAGCAGCCAAGATCGGACAGGGGGGATGTACCAAGAGACCCAGTACTTC
CASSQDRTGGMYQETQYF
>TRBJ2-3|.|TRBV18|TRBD2
TGTGCCAGCTCACTCGTTAGCGGGAGTTCAGATACGCAGTATTTT
CASSLVSGSSDTQYF
>TRBJ2-2|.|TRBV13|.
TGTGCCAGCAGCTTAGGCGGGGGACCATACACCGGGGAGCTGTTTTTT
CASSLGGGPYTGELFF
>TRBJ2-1|.|TRBV28|TRBD2
TGTGCCAGCAGTTTATCACCGACTAGCGGGACCTACAATGAGCAGTTCTTC
CASSLSPTSGTYNEQFF
>TRBJ1-1|.|TRBV29-1|.
TGCAGCGCAATACATGGGAACACTGAAGCTTTCTTT
CSAIHGNTEAFF
>TRBJ2-7|.|TRBV28|TRBD1
TGTGCCAGCAGTCCAGACAGGGACTACGAGCAGTACTTC
CASSPDRDYEQYF
>TRBJ2-1|.|TRBV18|.
TGTGCCAGCTCACCGCTGGAGGGTATCACCTACAATGAGCAGTTCTTC
CASSPLEGITYNEQFF
>TRBJ1-5|.|TRBV7-2|TRBD1
TGTGCCAGCAGCTTAGCGGGACAGGTCAATCAGCCCCAGCATTTT
CASSLAGQVNQPQHF
>TRBJ2-3|.|TRBV18|TRBD2
TGTGCCAGCTCAGACCCGGGACTAGCGGGAGCTGGACCCACAGATACGCAGTATTTT
CASSDPGLAGAGPTDTQYF